The present T cell receptor (beta chain) was sequenced within a study of tumour-infiltrating T cells in Burkitt lymphoma. Study at large: The Burkitt lymphoma cohort spanned all epidemiological subtypes. Productive clonality predicted overall and progression-free survival.

This table comes from immunoSEQ multiplex PCR, and its TCRdb copy is limited to in-frame clones, with some not included. The sample consists of roughly 500 clones, 12% of them appearing once. Germline V lookup: CDR1 SGHDT, CDR2 YYEEEE. V gave up 2 bases and J gave up 7 bases; unmatched junction bases: 6. The CDR3 sequence is 14 residues long. General observations from the study: Several public clonotypes were shared across many Burkitt lymphoma patients.

On this clone itself: Its antigen remains unknown.

The chain carries TRBV5-6 and TRBJ2-5; 9 nucleotides align to TRBD1. The source material was tumor tissue. This TCR came from a human donor with Burkitt lymphoma. Here the CDR3 reads CASSLDRGKGTQYF. In DNA form, the CDR3 reads TGTGCCAGCAGCTTAGACAGGGGGAAGGGGACCCAGTACTTC.